The 32 T cell receptor beta chains given below trace back to one sample, sequenced in a study of PD-1 blockade in classical Hodgkin lymphoma. Every patient relapsed after autologous stem cell transplantation, and brentuximab vedotin exposure varied. The method was immunoSEQ multiplex PCR; TCRdb's version includes in-frame clones alone and lacks a portion of them. The sample holds more than 30,000 clones, about 90% seen once. The material was peripheral blood mononuclear cells (PBMCs), obtained before the second cycle of nivolumab. Receptors were obtained from a human donor with classical Hodgkin lymphoma.

The chain has TRBV9 and TRBJ2-7; D is uncertain. The V gene lost 0 bases and the J gene lost 9 bases, with 19 bases spanning the gap. Looked up from germline, CDR1 is SGDLS and CDR2 is YYNGEE. The CDR3 spans 15 residues. This CDR3 reads CASSVEGVMRSMQYF. The DNA of the CDR3 is TGTGCCAGCAGCGTAGAGGGCGTAATGAGATCTATGCAGTACTTC.

V usage is TRBV21-1 and J usage is TRBJ2-5; TRBD2 is taken as the D call from the table, unchecked against the DNA. TRBV21-1 is a recognized pseudogene. CDR3 length: 17 amino acids. The CDR3 DNA reads as TGTGCCAGCATACTAAGAAATTTTAGCGGGATTGGAGAGACCCAGTACTTC. Amino acids: CASILRNFSGIGETQYF.

The chain joins TRBV7-3 to TRBJ2-6; D is possibly TRBD1 (6 bases). This CDR3 region has 17 residues. CDR1 and CDR2 from the germline V gene are SGHTA and FQGTGA. V lost 1 base and J 0 bases, leaving 10 bases between the germline ends. The CDR3 DNA sequence: TGTGCCAGCAGCTTAATAGGGGGAGCCTCTGGGGCCAACGTCCTGACTTTC. Translating gives CASSLIGGASGANVLTF.

This chain connects TRBV30 to TRBJ1-1; the D is unclear. V was clipped by 2 bases and J by 1 base, with 5 bases between them. This CDR3 is built from 12 residues. The germline V gene has CDR1 GTSNPN and CDR2 SVGIG (reference sequence). The CDR3: CAWSLQNTEAFF. The DNA of the CDR3 is TGTGCCTGGAGTCTACAGAACACTGAAGCTTTCTTT.

In its sample, this clone was seen once. The chain links TRBV5-8 to TRBJ1-4, with D hard to call. Germline V gene lookup returns CDR1 SGHTS and CDR2 YDEGEE. This CDR3 has 15 amino acids. V was cut by 2 bases and J by 6 bases, with 14 bases left in between. The CDR3, as DNA: TGTGCCAGCAGCTTTTTTGCGGCGGCAGATGAAAAACTGTTTTTT. This gives the protein CASSFFAAADEKLFF. The full variable domain, its missing parts supplied by reference TRBV5-8 and TRBJ1-4, is EAGVTQSPTHLIKTRGQQATLRCSPISGHTSVYWYQQALGLGLQFLLWYDEGEERNRGNFPPRFSGRQFPNYSSELNVNALELEDSALYLCASSFFAAADEKLFFGSGTQLSVL.

The CDR3 loop reads CASSSHQGARQPQHF. The CDR3 nucleotides are TGTGCCAGCAGCTCCCACCAGGGGGCGCGACAGCCCCAGCATTTT. The chain combines TRBV7-3 with TRBJ1-5, with 8 bases fitting TRBD1. This CDR3 is built from 15 residues. V lost 4 bases and J lost 7; bases outside the gene matches: 9. Germline CDR1 is SGHTA and CDR2 is FQGTGA.

This clone was found once. The J gene is TRBJ2-7, the V gene TRBV18, with D hard to call. V was cut by 0 bases and J by 0 bases, with 9 bases left in between. The CDR3 length is 15 residues. From germline, CDR1 is KGHSH and CDR2 LQKENI. The DNA of the CDR3 is TGTGCCAGCTCACCACCTAGGGCGAGCTCCTACGAGCAGTACTTC. Protein product: CASSPPRASSYEQYF.

CDR3 bases: TGTGCCAGCAGACCGACCGATTTGAAAGAGACCCAGTACTTC. This translates into CASRPTDLKETQYF. The rearrangement joins TRBV6-6 to TRBJ2-5; D is unclear. The CDR3 is 14 amino acids. V was cut by 6 bases and J by 3 bases, with 14 bases left in between. Germline loops: CDR1 MNHNY, CDR2 SVGAGI (reference sequence).

J is TRBJ2-5 and V is TRBV21-1; TRBD1, as called in the table, went unchecked against the DNA. TRBV21-1 is shown as a pseudogene. The CDR3 loop spans 16 amino acids. The CDR3 protein is CASSKPNAGASETQYF. The CDR3, as DNA: TGTGCCAGCAGCAAACCTAATGCAGGGGCGAGTGAGACCCAGTACTTC.

This chain connects TRBV9 to TRBJ2-7; 9 nucleotides match TRBD1. The J segment lost 2 bases and the V segment lost 3 bases, leaving 18 bases of the junction unmatched. CDR3 length: 19 amino acids. Germline V gene lookup returns CDR1 SGDLS and CDR2 YYNGEE. DNA for the CDR3: TGTGCCAGCAGCGCGACCGGGACAGGGAGAGTCGGGTCGCCCTACGAGCAGTACTTC. This codes for CASSATGTGRVGSPYEQYF.

This sequence joins TRBV5-4 and TRBJ1-2; D is undetermined. The CDR3 has 14 amino acids. V lost 3 bases to trimming and J lost 0 bases, with 9 bases between them. Germline V lookup: CDR1 SGHNT, CDR2 YYREEE (reference sequence). CDR3 bases: TGTGCCAGCAGCTACCGGACGGCTAACTATGGCTACACCTTC. Translation gives CASSYRTANYGYTF.

V and J are TRBV9 and TRBJ2-2, with a possible D match to TRBD1 (5 bases). V was trimmed by 0 bases and J by 6 bases, leaving 9 bases between them. CDR1 and CDR2 from the germline V gene are SGDLS and YYNGEE. The CDR3 sequence is 14 residues long. The CDR3 sequence is CASSVVGVAGELFF. In DNA, the CDR3 is TGTGCCAGCAGCGTAGTAGGGGTCGCCGGGGAGCTGTTTTTT.

CDR3 protein: CASSTTGELGRHTGELFF. The DNA for the CDR3 is TGTGCCAGCAGTACGACAGGGGAATTGGGGCGTCACACCGGGGAGCTGTTTTTT. This rearrangement joins TRBV27 to TRBJ2-2; 8 bases align to TRBD1. V lost 5 bases and J lost 3; bases outside the gene matches: 14. Germline CDR1 and CDR2: MNHEY and SMNVEV (reference sequence). The CDR3 is made up of 18 amino acids.

The V gene is TRBV6-1, the J gene TRBJ1-5, with 10 bases matching TRBD1. J gave up 6 bases and V 4 bases, and 3 bases lay outside the gene matches. The length of the CDR3 is 14 residues. Germline V lookup: CDR1 MNHNS, CDR2 SASEGT. CDR3 DNA: TGTGCCAGCAGTGGGGACAGGGGTGTTCAGCCCCAGCATTTT. Its protein product is CASSGDRGVQPQHF.

The V call is TRBV19, the J call TRBJ2-7, with 13 bases lining up with TRBD2. The CDR3 consists of 16 residues. Germline values: CDR1 LNHDA, CDR2 SQIVND (reference sequence). The ends lost 5 bases at V and 2 bases at J; junction bases unmatched: 6. The CDR3 region has the DNA TGTGCCAGTAGTGAGGGACTAGCGGGACTCACCTACGAGCAGTACTTC. Its translation: CASSEGLAGLTYEQYF.

This clone appeared a few times. The chain recombines TRBV25-1 with TRBJ1-2; 9 nucleotides agree with TRBD1. With 3 bases clipped from V and 5 bases from J, the junction kept 4 bases outside the gene matches. CDR1 and CDR2 (germline): MGHDK, SYGVNS. The CDR3 loop spans 14 amino acids. The CDR3 DNA follows: TGTGCCAGCAGTGATTGGGACAGGGTTTATGGCTACACCTTC. Amino acid sequence: CASSDWDRVYGYTF.

V usage is TRBV14 and J usage is TRBJ2-2; 12 bases are shared with TRBD2. Trimming removed 1 base from V and 5 bases from J; junction bases left unmatched: 8. The CDR3 consists of 18 residues. From germline, CDR1 is SGHDN and CDR2 FVKESK. Written as DNA, the CDR3 is TGTGCCAGCAGCCAAGGGCCTAGCGGGAGGGCCTTGACCGGGGAGCTGTTTTTT. Its protein is CASSQGPSGRALTGELFF.

The table lists this clone with a count of one. The chain recombines TRBV5-4 with TRBJ1-1; D not resolved. Trimming took off 0 bases at V and 5 bases at J, with 14 bases between the two ends. The CDR3 spans 15 residues. From germline, CDR1 is SGHNT and CDR2 YYREEE (reference sequence). CDR3 protein: CASSLDQGSRTEAFF. For the CDR3, the DNA is TGTGCCAGCAGCTTGGATCAAGGGAGTAGGACTGAAGCTTTCTTT.

This clone was seen once. This chain connects TRBV27 to TRBJ1-2; D is unclear. The CDR3 loop spans 13 amino acids. Germline V gene sequence: CDR1 MNHEY, CDR2 SMNVEV (reference sequence). Trimming left V 4 bases short and J 5 bases short, with 11 bases between. DNA of the CDR3: TGTGCCAGCAGTTCCCGGGCCTCTTATGGCTACACCTTC. Its translation is CASSSRASYGYTF.

This chain joins TRBV2 and TRBJ1-1; D gene ambiguous. Between the trimmed V and J ends, which lost 7 bases and 4 bases, there was a span of 13 bases. Germline V gives CDR1 SNHLY, CDR2 FYNNEI. This CDR3 has 13 amino acids. The CDR3 coding sequence is TGTGCCAGCACCACCAAAAGGGTCACTGAAGCTTTCTTT. The encoded protein is CASTTKRVTEAFF. The full variable domain, with the rest looked up from reference TRBV2 and TRBJ1-1, is EPEVTQTPSHQVTQMGQEVILRCVPISNHLYFYWYRQILGQKVEFLVSFYNNEISEKSEIFDDQFSVERPDGSNFTLKIRSTKLEDSAMYFCASTTKRVTEAFFGQGTRLTVV.

The chain combines TRBV7-2 with TRBJ2-1; D is perhaps TRBD1 (6 bases). The CDR3 has 11 residues. The V gene's germline CDR1 is SGHTA and CDR2 FQGNSA. Trimming stripped 5 bases from V and 15 bases from J, with 14 bases between. The CDR3 DNA follows: TGTGCCAGCAGCCAGGGGTTTTTCGCGTTCTTC. This codes for CASSQGFFAFF.

The chain carries TRBV27 and TRBJ2-7, with D unresolved. CDR3 length: 13 residues. With 6 bases removed from V and 0 bases from J, the gap between germline ends came to 9 bases. The germline gives CDR1 MNHEY, CDR2 SMNVEV (reference sequence). The CDR3 protein is CASRPAPSYEQYF. The CDR3 bases are TGTGCCAGCAGACCGGCACCCTCCTACGAGCAGTACTTC.

The table lists this clone with a few counts. The chain joins TRBV27 to TRBJ2-7; either TRBD1 or TRBD2 may supply D (5 bases each). This CDR3 contains 17 residues. Germline V gene lookup returns CDR1 MNHEY and CDR2 SMNVEV (reference sequence). The germline V and J ends were trimmed by 4 bases and 2 bases, with 21 bases remaining between them. The CDR3 here is CASSSYGTRGVPYEQYF. Here the CDR3 DNA reads TGTGCCAGCAGTTCTTACGGGACGCGAGGTGTACCCTACGAGCAGTACTTC.

This chain joins TRBV25-1 and TRBJ1-2; the D gene is possibly TRBD1 (5 bases). V was shortened by 1 base and J by 4 bases, with 22 bases between the two germline ends. Germline CDR1 and CDR2: MGHDK and SYGVNS. CDR3 size: 18 residues. The CDR3 nucleotides are TGTGCCAGCAGTGAATTGGGGGGGGTTGGACCGCTCCTCTATGGCTACACCTTC. Its translation is CASSELGGVGPLLYGYTF.

The chain has TRBV9 and TRBJ2-1; 8 bases line up with TRBD2. The CDR3 consists of 15 residues. V dropped 5 bases and J dropped 4; count of bases not matched to a gene: 8. The germline V gene has CDR1 SGDLS and CDR2 YYNGEE. The DNA of the CDR3 is TGTGCCAGCAGATCAAGCGGGAGCTCGTACAATGAGCAGTTCTTC. Protein: CASRSSGSSYNEQFF.

The rearrangement uses TRBV30 and TRBJ1-5; TRBD1 is a possible D gene (5 bases). V shed 2 bases and J shed 11 bases, with 19 bases lying between them. Looked up from germline, CDR1 is GTSNPN and CDR2 is SVGIG (reference sequence). This CDR3 contains 14 residues. The CDR3 DNA reads TGTGCCTGGAGTACCGGGGCCCTCCAATTTACCCAGCATTTT. Its protein is CAWSTGALQFTQHF.

The chain carries TRBV29-1 and TRBJ1-1, with no clear D. The CDR3 runs 12 residues. Trimming pared 6 bases from V and 3 bases from J, leaving 11 bases between. CDR1 and CDR2 from the germline V gene are SQVTM and ANQGSEA. Here the CDR3 reads CSVGREYTEAFF. CDR3 nucleotides: TGCAGCGTCGGCCGGGAATACACTGAAGCTTTCTTT.

The V gene is TRBV19, the J gene TRBJ2-7; 10 positions match TRBD2. Germline V gene sequence: CDR1 LNHDA, CDR2 SQIVND (reference sequence). J was trimmed by 6 bases and V by 4 bases; bases with no gene match: 9. The CDR3 spans 15 residues. CDR3 nucleotides: TGTGCCAGTAGTAAGTGGCTAGCGGGAGCCTCCGAGCAGTACTTC. It codes for CASSKWLAGASEQYF.

This clone showed up just once. In DNA form, the CDR3 reads TGTGCCAGCAGCTTACGAACGCCCCATGGCTACACCTTC. Translating it yields CASSLRTPHGYTF. The V and J genes are TRBV11-2 and TRBJ1-2; D call uncertain. The CDR3 has 13 residues. Germline values: CDR1 SGHAT, CDR2 FQNNGV. The germline V and J ends were trimmed by 2 bases and 6 bases, with 10 bases remaining between them.

This sequence joins TRBV5-5 and TRBJ1-4, with D perhaps matching TRBD1 (5 bases). The V end was cut by 4 bases, the J end by 8 bases, with 18 bases between. This CDR3 is 15 amino acids long. CDR1 is SGHKS, CDR2 YYEKEE, per germline (reference sequence). The CDR3 spells CASSGDALRREKLFF. CDR3 sequence (DNA): TGTGCCAGCAGCGGGGACGCTTTAAGACGGGAAAAACTGTTTTTT.

CDR3 protein: CASSLEGRGNEQFF. CDR3 DNA: TGTGCCAGCAGCTTAGAGGGCCGGGGGAATGAGCAGTTCTTC. The rearrangement joins TRBV11-2 to TRBJ2-1; D possibly corresponds to TRBD2 (6 bases). V shed 0 bases and J shed 7 bases, with 10 bases lying between them. The CDR3 has 14 amino acids. Germline V gene sequence: CDR1 SGHAT, CDR2 FQNNGV.

The chain uses TRBV19 and TRBJ1-3, with D unclear. Trimming stripped 8 bases from V and 0 bases from J, with 14 bases between. This CDR3 has 15 residues. Looked up from germline, CDR1 is LNHDA and CDR2 is SQIVND (reference sequence). The CDR3 protein is CASSLAGTSGNTIYF. The CDR3 DNA reads TGTGCCAGTTCTCTCGCGGGAACCTCTGGAAACACCATATATTTT.